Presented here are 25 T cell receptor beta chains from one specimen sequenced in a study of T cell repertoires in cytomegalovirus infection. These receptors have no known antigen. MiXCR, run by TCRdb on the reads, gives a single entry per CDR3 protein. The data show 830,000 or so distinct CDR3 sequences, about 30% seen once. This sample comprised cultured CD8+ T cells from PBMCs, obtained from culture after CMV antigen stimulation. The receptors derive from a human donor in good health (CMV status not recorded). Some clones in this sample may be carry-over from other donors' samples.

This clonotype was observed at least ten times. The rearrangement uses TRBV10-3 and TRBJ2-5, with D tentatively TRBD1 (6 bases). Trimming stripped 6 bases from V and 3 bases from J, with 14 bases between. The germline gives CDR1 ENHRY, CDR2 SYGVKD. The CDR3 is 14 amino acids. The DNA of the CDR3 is TGTGCCATCAGGAAGGACAGTCATAAAGAGACCCAGTACTTC. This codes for CAIRKDSHKETQYF.

CDR3 coding DNA: TGTGCCAGCAGTTACCAGGGACAGCTTTACAATGAGCAGTTCTTC. This translates into CASSYQGQLYNEQFF. This sequence joins TRBV6-8 and TRBJ2-1; 7 bases line up with TRBD1. Germline lookup yields CDR1 MNHGY and CDR2 SAAAGT. This CDR3 spans 15 amino acids. Losses at the gene ends were 2 bases for V and 4 bases for J; bases not matched to a gene: 5.

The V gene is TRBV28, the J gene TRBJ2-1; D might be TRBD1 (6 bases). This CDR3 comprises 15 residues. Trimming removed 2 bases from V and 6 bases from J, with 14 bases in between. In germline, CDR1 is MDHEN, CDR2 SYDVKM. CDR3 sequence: CASSLRVLGGNEQFF. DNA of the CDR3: TGTGCCAGCAGTTTAAGGGTCCTAGGGGGCAATGAGCAGTTCTTC.

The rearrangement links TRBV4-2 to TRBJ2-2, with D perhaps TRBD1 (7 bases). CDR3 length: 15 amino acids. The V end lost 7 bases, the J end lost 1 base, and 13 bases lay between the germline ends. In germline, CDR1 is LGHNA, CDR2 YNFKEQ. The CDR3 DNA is TGTGCCAGCAACCCCCAGGGGGGGAACACCGGGGAGCTGTTTTTT. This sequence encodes CASNPQGGNTGELFF.

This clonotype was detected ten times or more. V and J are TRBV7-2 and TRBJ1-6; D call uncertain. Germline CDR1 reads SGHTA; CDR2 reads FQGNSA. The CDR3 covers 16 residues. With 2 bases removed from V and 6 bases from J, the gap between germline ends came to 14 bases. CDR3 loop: CASSLTDPRLNSPLHF. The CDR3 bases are TGTGCCAGCAGCTTAACGGATCCCAGGCTTAATTCACCCCTCCACTTT.

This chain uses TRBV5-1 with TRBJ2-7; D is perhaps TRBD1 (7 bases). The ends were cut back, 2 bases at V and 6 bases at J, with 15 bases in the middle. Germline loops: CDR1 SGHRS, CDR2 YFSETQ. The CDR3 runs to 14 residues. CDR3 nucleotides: TGCGCCAGCAGCTTTCGACAGGGAGGAGGCGAGCAGTACTTC. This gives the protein CASSFRQGGGEQYF.

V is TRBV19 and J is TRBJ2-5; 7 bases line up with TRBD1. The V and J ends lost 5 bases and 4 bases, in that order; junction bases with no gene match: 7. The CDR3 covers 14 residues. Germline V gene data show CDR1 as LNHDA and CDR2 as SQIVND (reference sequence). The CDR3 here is CASSLRDSRETQYF. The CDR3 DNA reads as TGTGCCAGTAGTCTACGGGACAGTCGAGAGACCCAGTACTTC.

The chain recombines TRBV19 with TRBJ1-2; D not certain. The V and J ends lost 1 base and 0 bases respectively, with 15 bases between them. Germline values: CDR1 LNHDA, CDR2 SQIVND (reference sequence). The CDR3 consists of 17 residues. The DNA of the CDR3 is TGTGCCAGTAGTATAGCCCCCGATTACACTTCTAACTATGGCTACACCTTC. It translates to CASSIAPDYTSNYGYTF.

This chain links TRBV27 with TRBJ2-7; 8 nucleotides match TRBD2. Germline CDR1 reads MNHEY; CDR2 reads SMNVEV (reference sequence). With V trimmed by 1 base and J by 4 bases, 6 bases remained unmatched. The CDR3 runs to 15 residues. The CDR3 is CASSLLSGGPYEQYF. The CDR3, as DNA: TGTGCCAGCAGTTTATTGTCGGGGGGGCCATACGAGCAGTACTTC.

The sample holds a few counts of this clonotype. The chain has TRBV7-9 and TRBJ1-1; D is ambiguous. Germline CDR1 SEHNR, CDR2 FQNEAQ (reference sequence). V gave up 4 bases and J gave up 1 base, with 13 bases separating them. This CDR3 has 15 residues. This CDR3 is CASSSQDTANTEAFF. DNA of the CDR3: TGTGCCAGCAGCTCCCAAGACACGGCGAACACTGAAGCTTTCTTT.

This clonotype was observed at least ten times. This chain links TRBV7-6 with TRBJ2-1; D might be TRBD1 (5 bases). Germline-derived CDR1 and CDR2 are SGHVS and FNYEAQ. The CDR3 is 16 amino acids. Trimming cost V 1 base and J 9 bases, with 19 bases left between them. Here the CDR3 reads CASSLEGRARGAEQFF. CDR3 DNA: TGTGCCAGCAGCTTAGAGGGCAGGGCCCGAGGTGCTGAGCAGTTCTTC. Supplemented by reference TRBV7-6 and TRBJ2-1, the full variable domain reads GAGVSQSPRYKVTKRGQDVALRCDPISGHVSLYWYRQALGQGPEFLTYFNYEAQQDKSGLPNDRFSAERPEGSISTLTIQRTEQRDSAMYRCASSLEGRARGAEQFFGPGTRLTVL.

This CDR3 is CASSTSGLAGGVSYEQYF. DNA of the CDR3: TGTGCCAGCAGCACCAGCGGGCTAGCGGGGGGTGTCTCCTACGAGCAGTACTTC. J is TRBJ2-7 and V is TRBV7-3; 11 nucleotides align to TRBD2. There are 18 residues in the CDR3. Germline CDR1 reads SGHTA; CDR2 reads FQGTGA. V lost 5 bases and J lost 0; bases outside the gene matches: 12.

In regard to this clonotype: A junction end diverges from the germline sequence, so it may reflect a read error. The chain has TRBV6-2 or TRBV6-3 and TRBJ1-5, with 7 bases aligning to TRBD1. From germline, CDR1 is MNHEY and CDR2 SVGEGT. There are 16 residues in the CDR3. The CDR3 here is CASSYSGVQGHQPRHF. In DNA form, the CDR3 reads TGTGCCAGCAGCTACTCGGGAGTACAGGGGCATCAGCCCCGGCATTTT.

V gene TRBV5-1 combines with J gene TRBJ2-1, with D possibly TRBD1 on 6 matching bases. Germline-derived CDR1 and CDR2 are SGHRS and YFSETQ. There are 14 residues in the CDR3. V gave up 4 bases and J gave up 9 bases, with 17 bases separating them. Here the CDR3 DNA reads TGCGCCAGCAGCCCACGGCAGGGGTTAATTGAGCAGTTCTTC. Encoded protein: CASSPRQGLIEQFF.

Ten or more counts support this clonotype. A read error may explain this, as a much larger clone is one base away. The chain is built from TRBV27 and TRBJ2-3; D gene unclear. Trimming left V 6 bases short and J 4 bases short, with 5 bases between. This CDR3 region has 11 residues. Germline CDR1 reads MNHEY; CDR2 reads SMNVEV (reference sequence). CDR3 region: CASSSADTQYF. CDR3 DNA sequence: TGTGCCAGCAGCTCCGCAGATACGCAGTATTTT.

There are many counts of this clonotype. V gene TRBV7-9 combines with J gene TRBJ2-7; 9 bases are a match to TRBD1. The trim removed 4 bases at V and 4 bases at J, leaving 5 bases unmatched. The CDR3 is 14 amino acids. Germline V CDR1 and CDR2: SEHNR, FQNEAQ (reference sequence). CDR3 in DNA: TGTGCCAGCAGCTCCGGACAGGGGCTTTACGAGCAGTACTTC. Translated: CASSSGQGLYEQYF.

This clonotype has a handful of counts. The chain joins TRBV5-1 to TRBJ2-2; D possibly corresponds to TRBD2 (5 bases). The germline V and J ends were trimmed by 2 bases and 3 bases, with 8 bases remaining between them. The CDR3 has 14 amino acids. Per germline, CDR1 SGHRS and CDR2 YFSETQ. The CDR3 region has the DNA TGCGCCAGCAGCTTACGGACTGACACCGGGGAGCTGTTTTTT. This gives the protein CASSLRTDTGELFF.

Here the CDR3 DNA reads TGTGCCAGCAGCTTAGATCCTACAGGAGTCTACAATGAGCAGTTCTTC. Amino acids: CASSLDPTGVYNEQFF. The chain employs TRBV11-3 and TRBJ2-1, with D tentatively TRBD1 (5 bases). Germline V gene data show CDR1 as SGHNT and CDR2 as YENEEA. CDR3 size: 16 residues. Trimming cost V 0 bases and J 3 bases, with 12 bases left between them. The full variable domain, rest sourced from reference TRBV11-3 and TRBJ2-1, is EAGVVQSPRYKIIEKKQPVAFWCNPISGHNTLYWYLQNLGQGPELLIRYENEEAVDDSQLPKDRFSAERLKGVDSTLKIQPAELGDSAVYLCASSLDPTGVYNEQFFGPGTRLTVL.

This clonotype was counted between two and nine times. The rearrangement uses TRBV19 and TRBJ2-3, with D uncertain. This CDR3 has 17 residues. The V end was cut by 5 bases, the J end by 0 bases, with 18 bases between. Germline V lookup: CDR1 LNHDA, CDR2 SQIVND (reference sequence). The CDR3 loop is CASSPRGVAYSTDTQYF. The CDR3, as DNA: TGTGCCAGTAGTCCCAGAGGAGTAGCCTACAGCACAGATACGCAGTATTTT.

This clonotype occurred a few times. In DNA form, the CDR3 reads TGTGCCAGCAGGGACCCGGAGGGGTCGGATACGAACACCGGGGAGCTGTTTTTT. It encodes CASRDPEGSDTNTGELFF. The chain carries TRBV6-5 and TRBJ2-2; D is perhaps TRBD2 (6 bases). Trimming took 6 bases from V and 0 from J, leaving 20 bases between them. Germline V gives CDR1 MNHEY, CDR2 SVGAGI. This CDR3 has 18 residues.

CDR3 sequence: CASSYMGGSSKYNEQFF. CDR3 coding DNA: TGTGCCAGCAGTTACATGGGGGGATCAAGTAAATACAATGAGCAGTTCTTC. The chain joins TRBV6-6 to TRBJ2-1, with D tentatively TRBD2 (6 bases). CDR3 size: 17 residues. Germline V lookup: CDR1 MNHNY, CDR2 SVGAGI (reference sequence). The V end was cut by 2 bases, the J end by 4 bases, with 18 bases between.

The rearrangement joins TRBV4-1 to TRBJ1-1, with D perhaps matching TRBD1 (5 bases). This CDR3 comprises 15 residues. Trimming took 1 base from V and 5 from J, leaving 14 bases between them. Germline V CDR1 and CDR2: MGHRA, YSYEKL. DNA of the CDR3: TGCGCCAGCAGCCAAGGGGGGGGGGGTTGGACTGAAGCTTTCTTT. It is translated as CASSQGGGGWTEAFF.

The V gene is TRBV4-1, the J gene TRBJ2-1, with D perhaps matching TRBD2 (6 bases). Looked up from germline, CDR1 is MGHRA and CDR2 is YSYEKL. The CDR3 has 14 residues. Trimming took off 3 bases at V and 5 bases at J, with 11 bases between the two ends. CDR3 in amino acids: CASSHGGVNNEQFF. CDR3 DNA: TGCGCCAGCAGCCATGGCGGGGTTAACAATGAGCAGTTCTTC.

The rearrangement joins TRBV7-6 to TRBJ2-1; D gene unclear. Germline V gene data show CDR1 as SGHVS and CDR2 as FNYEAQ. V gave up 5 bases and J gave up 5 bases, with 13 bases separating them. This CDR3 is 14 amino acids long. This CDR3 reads CASSRPGSNNEQFF. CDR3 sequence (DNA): TGTGCCAGCAGCCGTCCGGGCTCTAACAATGAGCAGTTCTTC.

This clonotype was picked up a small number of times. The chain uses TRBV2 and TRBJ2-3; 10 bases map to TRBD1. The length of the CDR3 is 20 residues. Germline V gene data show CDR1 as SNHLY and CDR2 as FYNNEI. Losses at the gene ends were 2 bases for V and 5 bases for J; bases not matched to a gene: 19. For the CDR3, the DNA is TGTGCCAGCAGTGAATATCACCGGGACAGGGGATCGGTTCGAGGAGATACGCAGTATTTT. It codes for CASSEYHRDRGSVRGDTQYF.